Detailed here is one T cell receptor (beta chain). Source study methods: Nucleated cell number was recorded as an estimate derived from reference gene primer amplification. Clones were read by immunoSEQ multiplex PCR, and TCRdb kept only the in-frame ones, dropping some. V, J and clone size derive from that table, while D and trimming were established from the DNA sequence. The sample has 300,000 to 400,000 clones, 88% seen once. The data are from a study of blood T cell repertoires in COVID-19. Study-wide context: Samples of COVID-19 (acute and convalescent) were obtained from the United States, Italy and Spain. In each case, the material was cDNA or gDNA derived from T cells, B-cell-depleted T cells, or PBMCs.

CDR1 is MDHEN, CDR2 SYDVKM, per germline. V lost 5 bases and J lost 10; bases outside the gene matches: 3. The CDR3 loop spans 13 amino acids. This receptor was taken from a woman aged 45-65 years with active or convalescent COVID-19. The chain carries TRBV28 and TRBJ1-6; 9 positions match TRBD1. Sequenced: peripheral blood. The CDR3 region is CASSPGQGSPLHF. In DNA, the CDR3 is TGTGCCAGCAGTCCGGGACAGGGATCACCCCTCCACTTT.